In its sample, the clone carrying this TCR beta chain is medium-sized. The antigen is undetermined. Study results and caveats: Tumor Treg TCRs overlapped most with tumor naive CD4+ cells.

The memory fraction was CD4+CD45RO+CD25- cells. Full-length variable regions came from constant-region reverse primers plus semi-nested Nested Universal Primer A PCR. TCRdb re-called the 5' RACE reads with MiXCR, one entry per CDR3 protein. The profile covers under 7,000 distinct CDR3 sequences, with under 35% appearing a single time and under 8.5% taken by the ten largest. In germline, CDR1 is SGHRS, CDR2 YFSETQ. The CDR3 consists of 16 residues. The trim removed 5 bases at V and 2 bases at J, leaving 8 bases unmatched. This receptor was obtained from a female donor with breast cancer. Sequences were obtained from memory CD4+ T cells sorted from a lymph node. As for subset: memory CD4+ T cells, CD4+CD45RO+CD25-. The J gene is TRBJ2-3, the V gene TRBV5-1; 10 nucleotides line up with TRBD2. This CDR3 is CASRPGLAANTDTQYF. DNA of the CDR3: TGCGCCAGCAGACCTGGACTAGCGGCGAACACAGATACGCAGTATTTT.